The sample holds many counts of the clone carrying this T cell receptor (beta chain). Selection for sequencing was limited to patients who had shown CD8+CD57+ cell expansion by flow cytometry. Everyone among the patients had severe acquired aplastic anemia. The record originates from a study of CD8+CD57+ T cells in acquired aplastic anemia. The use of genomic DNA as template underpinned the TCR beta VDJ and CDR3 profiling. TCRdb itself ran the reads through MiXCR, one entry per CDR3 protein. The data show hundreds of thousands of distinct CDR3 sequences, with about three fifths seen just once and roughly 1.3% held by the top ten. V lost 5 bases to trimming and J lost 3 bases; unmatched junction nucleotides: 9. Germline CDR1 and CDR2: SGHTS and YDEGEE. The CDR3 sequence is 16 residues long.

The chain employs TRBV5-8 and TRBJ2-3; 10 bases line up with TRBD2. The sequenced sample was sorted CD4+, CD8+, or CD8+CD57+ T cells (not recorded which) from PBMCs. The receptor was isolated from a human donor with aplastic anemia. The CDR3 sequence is CASREAGGPGTDTQYF. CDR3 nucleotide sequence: TGTGCCAGCAGGGAAGCGGGGGGGCCGGGGACAGATACGCAGTATTTT.